This entry concerns a single T cell receptor beta chain. Germline lookup yields CDR1 SGHNT and CDR2 YYREEE (reference sequence). V lost 4 bases and J lost 1; bases outside the gene matches: 6. The CDR3 length is 16 residues. The sample is drawn from a study of blood T cell repertoires in COVID-19. The overall study: Material from acute and convalescent COVID-19 was sourced from the United States, Italy and Spain. PBMCs, B-cell-depleted T cells, or T cells were the source of the cDNA or gDNA that made up the material.

Per the study methods: From reference gene primer amplification, estimates of nucleated cell counts were derived. TCRdb keeps only in-frame clones here, not all; method: immunoSEQ multiplex PCR. For V, J and clone size, that table is used; D and trimming come from the DNA. The sample yields 40,000 or so clones, more than 65% seen once. Input material: peripheral blood. The rearrangement links TRBV5-4 to TRBJ1-5, with TRBD1 identical over 9 bases. The receptor was derived from a man between 65 and 85 years old with acute or convalescent COVID-19. The CDR3: CASSDRGSGSNQPQHF. As DNA, the CDR3 is TGTGCCAGCAGCGACAGGGGGAGCGGAAGCAATCAGCCCCAGCATTTT. Full variable domain (remainder filled in from reference TRBV5-4 and TRBJ1-5): ETGVTQSPTHLIKTRGQQVTLRCSSQSGHNTVSWYQQALGQGPQFIFQYYREEENGRGNFPPRFSGLQFPNYSSELNVNALELDDSALYLCASSDRGSGSNQPQHFGDGTRLSIL.